This passage covers 16 T cell receptor beta chains from one sample sequenced in a study of Graves' ophthalmopathy and Graves' hyperthyroidism. Amplification of TCR beta CDR3 regions used RNA transcripts. After a first-round RT-PCR with HTBI primers, a second-round multiplex PCR was run. MiXCR, run by TCRdb on the multiplex PCR reads, gives a single entry per CDR3 protein. The sample includes hundreds of thousands of distinct CDR3 sequences, 35% to 50% of them seen just once. The sequenced material came from peripheral blood. These receptors all stem from an adult man with Graves' ophthalmopathy.

This clonotype has at least ten counts. CDR3: CAISPDRDEQYF. The DNA for the CDR3 is TGTGCCATCAGTCCCGACAGGGACGAGCAGTACTTC. This chain connects TRBV10-3 to TRBJ2-7; 7 bases map to TRBD1. After removal of 5 bases from V and 5 bases from J, the junction contained 3 bases not matched to a gene. The CDR3 covers 12 residues. Germline assignment: CDR1 ENHRY and CDR2 SYGVKD.

The rearrangement uses TRBV29-1 and TRBJ2-7; 13 bases agree with TRBD2. J gave up 5 bases and V 8 bases, and 3 bases lay outside the gene matches. The CDR3 runs 12 residues. Germline lookup yields CDR1 SQVTM and CDR2 ANQGSEA. CDR3 sequence reads: CSTSGRADEQYF. CDR3 bases: TGCAGCACTAGCGGGAGGGCTGACGAGCAGTACTTC.

Regarding this clonotype: Compared with germline, one end of the junction differs, possibly owing to a read error. The V and J genes are TRBV7-6 and TRBJ2-7, with D possibly matching TRBD2 (7 bases). Germline V gene lookup returns CDR1 SGHVS and CDR2 FNYEAQ. The length of the CDR3 is 16 residues. The CDR3 protein is CASSLDRSTAGSEQYF. In DNA, the CDR3 is TGTGCCAGCAGTTTAGACAGGAGCACAGCGGGAAGCGAGCAGTACTTC.

This clonotype appeared a single time. This chain uses TRBV7-2 with TRBJ1-3; D not resolved. The germline V gene has CDR1 SGHTA and CDR2 FQGNSA. Deletions cut 6 bases from V and 2 bases from J, with 8 bases between. This CDR3 contains 13 residues. CDR3: CASRRPAGNTIYF. Written as DNA, the CDR3 is TGTGCCAGCAGGAGACCAGCTGGAAACACCATATATTTT.

The chain joins TRBV6-5 to TRBJ2-7, with D possibly TRBD2 on 5 matching bases. The CDR3 runs to 13 residues. With 0 bases removed from V and 5 bases from J, the gap between germline ends came to 8 bases. Per germline, CDR1 MNHEY and CDR2 SVGAGI. CDR3 region: CASSYSVLDEQYF. Written as DNA, the CDR3 is TGTGCCAGCAGTTACTCGGTACTAGACGAGCAGTACTTC.

Many counts were recorded for this clonotype. The rearrangement joins TRBV10-3 to TRBJ1-6; a possible D gene is TRBD1 (6 bases). Deletions cut 10 bases from V and 8 bases from J, with 18 bases between. Per germline, CDR1 ENHRY and CDR2 SYGVKD. The CDR3 spans 14 residues. The CDR3 loop reads CASRRQVEDSPLHF. CDR3 sequence (DNA): TGTGCCAGCAGGCGACAGGTAGAGGATTCACCCCTCCACTTT.

The chain employs TRBV2 and TRBJ2-6; a possible D gene is TRBD2 (6 bases). CDR3 length equals 12 residues. Germline V gene lookup returns CDR1 SNHLY and CDR2 FYNNEI. The CDR3 DNA reads TGTGCTAGGAGGGCTGGGGCCAACGTCCTGACTTTC. Translating gives CARRAGANVLTF.

This clonotype occurred once. It is likely a read error, because the conserved phenylalanine at the end of the CDR3 is missing. The chain uses TRBV19 and TRBJ2-7; D is uncertain. The CDR3 is made up of 13 amino acids. Germline CDR1 and CDR2: LNHDA and SQIVND (reference sequence). Trimming took 4 bases from V and 6 from J, leaving 13 bases between them. The CDR3 loop reads CASSTDGPTEQYC. CDR3 nucleotides: TGTGCCAGTAGTACGGACGGCCCCACCGAGCAGTACTGC.

This chain joins TRBV5-1 and TRBJ2-2; 13 bases are a match to TRBD2. V lost 4 bases and J lost 5; bases outside the gene matches: 5. Germline-derived CDR1 and CDR2 are SGHRS and YFSETQ. This CDR3 region has 16 residues. The CDR3 reads CASSTLAGGPTGELFF. The CDR3 DNA reads as TGCGCCAGCAGCACACTAGCGGGGGGGCCGACCGGGGAGCTGTTTTTT.

This rearrangement joins TRBV7-2 to TRBJ2-7, with D perhaps TRBD2 (5 bases). Germline-derived CDR1 and CDR2 are SGHTA and FQGNSA. The V end was cut by 4 bases, the J end by 7 bases, with 17 bases between. There are 14 residues in the CDR3. CDR3 nucleotide sequence: TGTGCCAGCAGCTCTCGAGGACTTCGGTCGGAGCAGTACTTC. Its protein is CASSSRGLRSEQYF.

V gene TRBV7-9 combines with J gene TRBJ1-4; D is undetermined. V lost 3 bases, J lost 0 bases, and 8 bases lay in between. This CDR3 contains 15 residues. Germline-derived CDR1 and CDR2 are SEHNR and FQNEAQ (reference sequence). The CDR3, as DNA: TGTGCCAGCAGCTTGGAAAGGGCAACTAATGAAAAACTGTTTTTT. Its protein is CASSLERATNEKLFF.

The rearrangement links TRBV2 to TRBJ1-2, with a tentative D call TRBD1 (5 bases). CDR1 is SNHLY, CDR2 FYNNEI, per germline. Trimming took off 6 bases at V and 4 bases at J, with 15 bases between the two ends. The CDR3 is made up of 14 amino acids. In nucleotides, the CDR3 is TGTGCCAGCAGCTCTAGACAGAGCTCCTATGGCTACACCTTC. Protein product: CASSSRQSSYGYTF.

This clonotype was counted ten times or more. The chain links TRBV24-1 to TRBJ1-1, with TRBD1 as a possible D gene (6 bases). V lost 5 bases and J 1 base, leaving 7 bases between the germline ends. The germline V gene encodes CDR1 KGHDR and CDR2 SFDVKD. The CDR3 extends over 13 amino acids. As DNA, the CDR3 is TGTGCCACCAGTGCAGGGGAGAACACTGAAGCTTTCTTT. The encoded protein is CATSAGENTEAFF.

This clonotype was counted many times. The chain links TRBV12-3 or TRBV12-4 to TRBJ2-7, with a tentative D call TRBD1 (5 bases). The CDR3 has 14 residues. Trimming pared 5 bases from V and 3 bases from J, leaving 14 bases between. The CDR3 nucleotides read TGTGCCAGCAGTCCTCAGGGTAGTGGCTACGAGCAGTACTTC. Residues: CASSPQGSGYEQYF.

The CDR3 DNA reads TGTGCCAGCAGCCTCCAGCCGGCAACTAATGAAAAACTGTTTTTT. This sequence encodes CASSLQPATNEKLFF. The chain recombines TRBV25-1 with TRBJ1-4; D remains ambiguous. Germline V gives CDR1 MGHDK, CDR2 SYGVNS. V shed 6 bases and J shed 0 bases, with 11 bases lying between them. CDR3 length: 15 residues.

The CDR3 coding sequence is TGTGCCATCAGTGAGACAGGGAGTTGGGAGACCCAGTACTTC. Translation gives CAISETGSWETQYF. The J gene is TRBJ2-5, the V gene TRBV13; 7 bases are a match to TRBD1. This CDR3 spans 14 amino acids. V was clipped by 10 bases and J by 5 bases; unmatched bases: 13. Germline CDR1 is PRHDT and CDR2 is FYEKMQ (reference sequence).